This T cell receptor (beta chain) was captured in a study of cytomegalovirus exposure and HLA in healthy donors. Study outcomes and limitations: A later analysis found common viral pathogens apparently linked to several of the most significant clusters.

CDR1 LGHNA and CDR2 YNFKEQ come from the germline V gene. CDR3 length equals 15 residues. Unmatched junction bases numbered 9, after V lost 1 base and J lost 10 bases. In regard to this clone: Antigen: not known.

Both 60 Vbeta primers and 13 Jbeta primers went into the PCR. Sequenced by immunoSEQ multiplex PCR; TCRdb stores in-frame clones only, minus some. The table lists 100,000 to 150,000 clones, approximately 78% of them singletons. The chain is built from TRBV4-2 and TRBJ2-1; 8 nucleotides agree with TRBD2. The sequenced sample was PBMCs. This receptor was taken from a woman in her 30s in good health and CMV-seronegative. The CDR3 sequence is CASSQAGRAQREQFF. The CDR3 nucleotides read TGTGCCAGCAGCCAAGCCGGGAGGGCCCAACGGGAGCAGTTCTTC.